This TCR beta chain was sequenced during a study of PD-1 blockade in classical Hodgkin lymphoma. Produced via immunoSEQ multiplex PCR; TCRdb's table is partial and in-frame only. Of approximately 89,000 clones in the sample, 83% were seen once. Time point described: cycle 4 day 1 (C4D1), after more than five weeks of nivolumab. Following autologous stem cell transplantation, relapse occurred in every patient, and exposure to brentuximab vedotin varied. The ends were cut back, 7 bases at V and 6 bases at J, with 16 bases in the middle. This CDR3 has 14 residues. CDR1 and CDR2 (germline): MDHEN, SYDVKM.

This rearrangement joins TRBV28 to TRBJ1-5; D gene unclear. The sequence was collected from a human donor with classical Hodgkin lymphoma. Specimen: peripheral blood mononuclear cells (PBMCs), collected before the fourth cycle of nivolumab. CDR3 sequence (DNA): TGTGCCAGCACCAAGTCGGTCCCAATTCAGCCCCAGCATTTT. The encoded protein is CASTKSVPIQPQHF.